The entry that follows covers one TCR beta chain sequence. Its antigen is currently unknown. No conserved phenylalanine or tryptophan ends this CDR3, so it is likely a read error. A modified ARM-PCR protocol with three rounds of nested PCR amplified TCRbeta. TCRdb reanalysed the multiplex PCR reads using MiXCR and keeps one entry per CDR3 protein. Among about 70,000 distinct CDR3 sequences listed, around 73% were seen once. The entry originates in a study of tumor and adjacent non-tumor tissue in lung cancer. General study results and limits: Top 100 clones took a larger repertoire share in normal lung. Tumor tissue had significantly higher TCR diversity than normal lung.

No cell sorting was done before RNA was extracted from the tissue. The CDR3 is made up of 13 amino acids. CDR1 SQVTM and CDR2 ANQGSEA come from the germline V gene. This chain links TRBV29-1 with TRBJ1-1, with D unclear. Sequencing used lung tumor tissue. This clonotype was sampled from a man between 60 and 75 years old with non-small cell lung cancer. The CDR3, as DNA: TGCTGCGGATCAGGAGCGAGGGACACTGAAGCTTTCTGT. It encodes CCGSGARDTEAFC.